The clone carrying this T cell receptor (beta chain) was seen repeatedly, ten times or more. Its antigen is unknown. This sample was included in a study of blood T cells in healthy people across ages. Per sample, extraction of total RNA gave at least 5 micrograms in every case. The CDR3 is made up of 13 amino acids. Germline loops: CDR1 LGHDT, CDR2 YNNKEL (reference sequence). Trimming removed 1 base at V and 9 bases at J, with 12 bases between. Next came a second PCR, run for about 7 to 12 cycles, which used a sample-barcoded 5' primer along with a J-beta primer mix. There were at least 3 million CDR3-containing paired-end reads obtained from each sample. TCRdb used MiXCR to reprocess the 5' RACE reads, holding one entry per CDR3 protein. The profile shows 1.5 million to 2 million distinct CDR3 sequences, approximately 28% of them singletons. Study results and limitations: Across the age range, TCR beta diversity per million T cells fell in a roughly linear way. PBMCs went unsorted, and a conclusive naive versus antigen-experienced comparison was therefore prevented.

Sequencing was carried out using blood. This receptor was taken from a woman in her twenties or thirties in good health. The rearrangement uses TRBV3-1 and TRBJ2-5, with D possibly TRBD2 on 5 matching bases. CDR3 sequence: CASSQGRRVPQYF. The CDR3 nucleotides read TGTGCCAGCAGCCAAGGGAGGCGGGTTCCCCAGTACTTC.